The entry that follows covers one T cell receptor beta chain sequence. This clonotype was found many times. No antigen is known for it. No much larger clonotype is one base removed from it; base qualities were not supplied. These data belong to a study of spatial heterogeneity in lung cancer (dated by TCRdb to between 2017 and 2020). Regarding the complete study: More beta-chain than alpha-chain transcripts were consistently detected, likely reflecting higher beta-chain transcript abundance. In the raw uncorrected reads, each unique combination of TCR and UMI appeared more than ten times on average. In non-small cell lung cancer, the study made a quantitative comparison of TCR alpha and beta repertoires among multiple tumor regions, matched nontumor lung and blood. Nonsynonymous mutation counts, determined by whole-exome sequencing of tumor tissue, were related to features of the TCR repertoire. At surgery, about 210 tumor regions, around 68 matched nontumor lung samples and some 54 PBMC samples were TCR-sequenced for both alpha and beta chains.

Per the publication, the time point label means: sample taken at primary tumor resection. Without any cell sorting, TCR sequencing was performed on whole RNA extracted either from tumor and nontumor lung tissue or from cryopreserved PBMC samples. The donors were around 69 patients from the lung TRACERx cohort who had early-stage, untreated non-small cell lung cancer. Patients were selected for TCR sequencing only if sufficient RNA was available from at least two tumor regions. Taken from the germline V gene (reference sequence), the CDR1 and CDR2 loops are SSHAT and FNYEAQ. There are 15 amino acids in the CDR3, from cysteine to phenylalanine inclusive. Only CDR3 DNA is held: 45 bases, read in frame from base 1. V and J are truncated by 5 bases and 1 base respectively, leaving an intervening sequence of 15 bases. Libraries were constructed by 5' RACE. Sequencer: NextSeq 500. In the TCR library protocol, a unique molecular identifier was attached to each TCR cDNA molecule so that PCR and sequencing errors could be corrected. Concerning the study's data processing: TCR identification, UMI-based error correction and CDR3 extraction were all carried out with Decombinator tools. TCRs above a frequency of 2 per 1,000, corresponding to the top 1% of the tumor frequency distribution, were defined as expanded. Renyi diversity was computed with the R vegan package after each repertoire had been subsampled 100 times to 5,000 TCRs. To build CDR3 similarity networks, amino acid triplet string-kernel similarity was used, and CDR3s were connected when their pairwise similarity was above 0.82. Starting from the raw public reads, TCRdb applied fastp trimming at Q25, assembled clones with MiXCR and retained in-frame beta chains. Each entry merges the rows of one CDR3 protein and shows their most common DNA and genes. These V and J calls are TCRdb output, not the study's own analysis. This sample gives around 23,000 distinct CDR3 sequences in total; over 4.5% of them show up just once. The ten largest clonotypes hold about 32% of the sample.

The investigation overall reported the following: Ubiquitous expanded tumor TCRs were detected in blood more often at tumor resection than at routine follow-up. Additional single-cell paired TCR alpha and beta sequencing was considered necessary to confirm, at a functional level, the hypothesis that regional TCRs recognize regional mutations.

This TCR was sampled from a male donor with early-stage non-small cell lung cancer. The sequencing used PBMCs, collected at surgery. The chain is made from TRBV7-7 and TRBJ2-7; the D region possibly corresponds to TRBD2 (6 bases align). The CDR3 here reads CASSAGLSLSYEQYF. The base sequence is TGTGCCAGCAGCGCGGGACTCTCCCTTTCCTACGAGCAGTACTTC.